This TCR beta chain originates from a study of blood T cell repertoires in COVID-19. Study background: Both acute and convalescent COVID-19 samples were obtained from the United States, Italy and Spain.

Method: immunoSEQ multiplex PCR; TCRdb's copy keeps in-frame clones and lacks some. The data show approximately 300,000 clones, 80% to 85% seen once. V dropped 1 base and J dropped 0; count of bases not matched to a gene: 6. Germline V CDR1 and CDR2: SGHVS, FNYEAQ. CDR3 length: 16 residues. Sequenced material: peripheral blood. The chain uses TRBV7-6 and TRBJ2-7; 7 bases align to TRBD1. The receptor was derived from a person between 65 and 80 years old with COVID-19, enrolled during active disease. CDR3 loop: CASSLGGTDLSYEQYF. CDR3 DNA sequence: TGTGCCAGCAGCTTAGGGGGGACAGACCTCTCCTACGAGCAGTACTTC. The complete variable domain, with remaining parts taken from reference TRBV7-6 and TRBJ2-7, reads GAGVSQSPRYKVTKRGQDVALRCDPISGHVSLYWYRQALGQGPEFLTYFNYEAQQDKSGLPNDRFSAERPEGSISTLTIQRTEQRDSAMYRCASSLGGTDLSYEQYFGPGTRLTVT.